Listed below are T cell receptor beta chains from one sample, sequenced in a study of blood T cell repertoires in COVID-19. Using immunoSEQ multiplex PCR, the repertoire was profiled, and TCRdb retains in-frame clones only, with some absent. Among hundreds of thousands of clones listed, over 75% were seen once. The sequencing sample was made of PBMCs or T cells enriched from blood (not recorded which). These receptors all come from a woman between 18 and 29 years old who had been exposed to COVID-19. CDR3s include the opening cysteine and the closing phenylalanine or tryptophan. A D gene is named only where the DNA matches it firmly. Clone sizes are given selectively: once, few, many, or a class where the clone is expanded.

TRBV9,.,TRBJ1-6,.,TGTGCCAGCAGCGCGACAACTGATAATTCACCCCTCCACTTT,CASSATTDNSPLHF
TRBV4-2,few,TRBJ2-2,TRBD2,TGTGCCAGCAGCCTTAGCGGGGGAAACACCGGGGAGCTGTTTTTT,CASSLSGGNTGELFF
TRBV7-2,.,TRBJ2-5,.,TGTGCCAGCAGCCCCCGGACAGTAGAGACCCAGTACTTC,CASSPRTVETQYF
TRBV10-2,.,TRBJ2-5,TRBD2,TGCGCCAGCAGACAAAGCGGGAGGAGTCAAGAGACCCAGTACTTC,CASRQSGRSQETQYF
TRBV7-8,.,TRBJ2-5,TRBD1,TGTGCCAGCAGCTTGTACAGGGGGCAAGGGACCCAGTACTTC,CASSLYRGQGTQYF
TRBV28,.,TRBJ1-5,.,TGTGCCAGCAGGGGGGGGCAGGGGCGAAATCAGCCCCAGCATTTT,CASRGGQGRNQPQHF
TRBV27,.,TRBJ1-5,.,TGTGCCAGCAGTTTGACAGGCAGTAGCAATCAGCCCCAGCATTTT,CASSLTGSSNQPQHF
TRBV15,.,TRBJ2-7,.,TGTGCCACCAGCAGAGATCAGGCAGGGGCGCGCGACGAGCAGTACTTC,CATSRDQAGARDEQYF
TRBV3-1/TRBV3-2,.,TRBJ1-3,.,TGTGCCAGCAGCCGCCGGGGAGAAAACACCATATATTTT,CASSRRGENTIYF
TRBV9,.,TRBJ1-6,TRBD1,TGTGCCAGCAGCCCCGAAGGACAGGTATGGGATCGGTCCTATAATTCACCCCTCCACTTT,CASSPEGQVWDRSYNSPLHF
TRBV11-3,.,TRBJ2-7,TRBD1,TGTGCCAGCAGCCTCGACAGGGATCACGAGCAGTACTTC,CASSLDRDHEQYF
TRBV18,.,TRBJ1-2,.,TGTGCCAGCTTAGAGGGAACTGCGGTTGGCTACACCTTC,CASLEGTAVGYTF
TRBV6-5,.,TRBJ2-7,TRBD2,TGTGCCAGCAGTAGCGGGGGGTCGTCCTACGAGCAGTACTTC,CASSSGGSSYEQYF
TRBV5-1,.,TRBJ2-5,TRBD2,TGCGCCAGCAGCTTGGACCCCGTTAGCGGGAGAGGGGAGACCCAGTACTTC,CASSLDPVSGRGETQYF
TRBV7-9,.,TRBJ2-7,.,TGTGCCAGCAGCCAGTTCTACGAGCAGTACTTC,CASSQFYEQYF
TRBV3-1/TRBV3-2,few,TRBJ2-3,.,TGTGCCAGCAGCCAAGGGGCTAGCCATACGCAGTATTTT,CASSQGASHTQYF
TRBV28,.,TRBJ1-1,.,TGTGCCAGAACTTCAGGGGTGGAGGACACTGAAGCTTTCTTT,CARTSGVEDTEAFF
TRBV5-1,.,TRBJ2-7,.,TGCGCCAGCAGCCCACTAGCTGGCGAGCAGTACTTC,CASSPLAGEQYF
TRBV3-1/TRBV3-2,few,TRBJ1-1,.,TGTGCCAGCAGCCAAGGGCCGGCGGTTGGCGCTTTCTTT,CASSQGPAVGAFF
TRBV19,once,TRBJ1-6,.,TGTGCCAGTAGTATAGATCTGGCCAGTAATTCACCCCTCCACTTT,CASSIDLASNSPLHF
TRBV19,.,TRBJ2-1,TRBD2,TGTGCCAGTAGTCGGGGGGGCCTGGTGGATGAGCAGTTCTTC,CASSRGGLVDEQFF
TRBV2,.,TRBJ2-1,.,TGTGCCAGCAGTGACGGGCAGGGAAGGGGTAATGAGCAGTTCTTC,CASSDGQGRGNEQFF
TRBV28,once,TRBJ1-2,.,TGTGCCAGCAGTTCACAGGGTCTGGGCTACACCTTC,CASSSQGLGYTF
TRBV30,once,TRBJ1-1,TRBD1,TGTGCCTGGATCCTACAGGGGAAGGCCACTGAAGCTTTCTTT,CAWILQGKATEAFF
TRBV7-9,.,TRBJ2-3,.,TGTGCCAGCAGCGTATCCCGGTCAAGCACAGATACGCAGTATTTT,CASSVSRSSTDTQYF
TRBV27,.,TRBJ1-5,.,TGTGCCAGCAGTTTATCTCCAGGGGGCAATCAGCCCCAGCATTTT,CASSLSPGGNQPQHF
TRBV29-1,.,TRBJ1-1,.,TGCAGCGTTGTGGTGTCAGGGAGGTCGACTGAAGCTTTCTTT,CSVVVSGRSTEAFF
TRBV27,.,TRBJ1-2,TRBD1,TGTGCCAGCACCCCGACAGGGTCCTATGGCTACACCTTC,CASTPTGSYGYTF
TRBV10-2,.,TRBJ2-7,TRBD2,TGCGCCAGCAGTGACGTGGGAGGGACCTTATTCTACGAGCAGTACTTC,CASSDVGGTLFYEQYF
TRBV27,once,TRBJ2-1,TRBD2,TGTGCCAGCAGTTTAGTAGCGGGAGGCAATGAGCAGTTCTTC,CASSLVAGGNEQFF
TRBV3-1/TRBV3-2,.,TRBJ2-7,.,TGTGCCAGCAGCCAACGGGCGGGAACCTACGAGCAGTACTTC,CASSQRAGTYEQYF
TRBV7-9,.,TRBJ2-5,TRBD1,TGTGCCAGCAGCTCCCCGGACAGGGGGCTTTGGGAGACCCAGTACTTC,CASSSPDRGLWETQYF
TRBV4-1,.,TRBJ2-7,.,TGCGCCAGCAGCCAAGATGCGAGCGACGAGCAGTACTTC,CASSQDASDEQYF
TRBV28,.,TRBJ1-2,TRBD1,TGTGCCAGCAGTTTTCCCTCGACAGGGGGCAACTATGGCTACACCTTC,CASSFPSTGGNYGYTF
TRBV18,.,TRBJ2-3,.,TGTGCCAGCACCCCGGGGGTCACAGATACGCAGTATTTT,CASTPGVTDTQYF
TRBV7-6,.,TRBJ2-1,TRBD2,TGTGCCAGCAGCCTAGCGGGAGGTACAACCTCTTTCCACAATGAGCAGTTCTTC,CASSLAGGTTSFHNEQFF
TRBV5-1,.,TRBJ2-7,.,TGCGCCAGCAAAGGCCCGACAGCATCCTACGAGCAGTACTTC,CASKGPTASYEQYF
TRBV2,.,TRBJ1-5,TRBD1,TGTGCCAGCAGCTCACAGGGGGGCAATCAGCCCCAGCATTTT,CASSSQGGNQPQHF
TRBV7-2,.,TRBJ1-2,.,TGTGCCAGCAGCTTAGGGTCCTTGGCAACTAGGGACTATGGCTACACCTTC,CASSLGSLATRDYGYTF
TRBV13,.,TRBJ2-7,TRBD2,TGTGCCAGCAGCCCCGGGACTAAAGCCTTTCACGAGCAGTACTTC,CASSPGTKAFHEQYF
TRBV27,.,TRBJ1-6,.,TGTGCCAGCAGTCCCCTCGGACAGAGATATAATTCACCCCTCCACTTT,CASSPLGQRYNSPLHF
TRBV7-2,.,TRBJ2-2,TRBD1,TGTGCCAGCAGCTACCCTAGGACAGGGGTCACCGGGGAGCTGTTTTTT,CASSYPRTGVTGELFF
TRBV10-2,.,TRBJ2-1,TRBD2,TGCGCCAGCAGCGCCGGGGGGACCAATGAGCAGTTCTTC,CASSAGGTNEQFF
TRBV18,.,TRBJ2-7,TRBD1,TGTGCCAGCTCACCAATGGGTCAGGGGGTAGTAAGGGAGCAGTACTTC,CASSPMGQGVVREQYF
TRBV28,few,TRBJ1-2,TRBD1,TGTGCCAGCAGTGGGGGACAGCGTTTAGCTAACTATGGCTACACCTTC,CASSGGQRLANYGYTF